This entry concerns a single T cell receptor beta chain. Its specificity is not known. This CDR3 comprises 14 residues. Trimming stripped 3 bases from V and 4 bases from J, with 13 bases between. The germline CDR1 and CDR2 sequences are LNHDA and SQIVND (reference sequence). The source of the sample is a study of shared clonotypes between healthy human individuals. Findings and caveats of the study: Despite large depth, sorted-subset datasets appeared incompletely sequenced.

Sequenced by immunoSEQ multiplex PCR; TCRdb stores in-frame clones only, minus some. The repertoire consists of over a million clones, with roughly 95% occurring once and the leading ten covering roughly 1.2%. J is TRBJ2-7 and V is TRBV19, with D unresolved. The sequence came from a man aged 25 to 45 in good health. Specimen: naive CD4+ T cells sorted from blood. Subset reported: CD45RA+ positively selected. CDR3 in DNA: TGTGCCAGTAGTATGACCAGGTCGAGGTACGAGCAGTACTTC. Protein sequence: CASSMTRSRYEQYF.